This is a list of T cell receptor beta chains from one sample in a study of CD8+ T cells in alopecia areata. The data were produced by immunoSEQ multiplex PCR, yet TCRdb's version contains in-frame clones alone and is incomplete. The data contain about 190,000 clones, around 60% of them singletons. The sequencing here drew on CD4+ T cells sorted from blood, taken at week 4, from a patient treated with tofacitinib. These receptor sequences come from a human donor with alopecia areata. Both conserved end residues are part of each CDR3. Fields, in order: J gene, clone size, D gene, V gene, CDR3 DNA, CDR3 protein. D genes are given only for firm matches. Size values are once, few and many counts, or a class for expanded clones, and some rows have none.

TRBJ2-2 | NA | NA | TRBV23-1 | TGCGCCAGCACCCACCGGGGTGGCACCGGGGAGCTGTTTTTT | CASTHRGGTGELFF
TRBJ2-3 | NA | TRBD2 | TRBV9 | TGTGCCAGCAGCCCCGGGACTAGAGCGCAGTATTTT | CASSPGTRAQYF
TRBJ1-5 | NA | NA | TRBV10-3 | TGTGCCATCAGGCTGGGGGAGGGTCAGCCCCAGCATTTT | CAIRLGEGQPQHF
TRBJ2-5 | NA | TRBD2 | TRBV28 | TGTGCCAGCAGCCTCGTTGGACTAGCGGGAGAGGAAGAGACCCAGTACTTC | CASSLVGLAGEEETQYF
TRBJ1-1 | NA | TRBD1 | TRBV19 | TGTGCCAGTAGCCGGGACAGGGTAAACACTGAAGCTTTCTTT | CASSRDRVNTEAFF
TRBJ2-7 | NA | NA | TRBV25-1 | TGTGCCAGCAGTGACAGGGGACTTTCCGAGCAGTACTTC | CASSDRGLSEQYF
TRBJ2-3 | few | NA | TRBV18 | TGTGCCAGCTCACCAGTCTCAAGTAGCACAGATACGCAGTATTTT | CASSPVSSSTDTQYF
TRBJ2-2 | NA | TRBD2 | TRBV30 | TGTGCCTGGAGTATAGCGGGAGGCCTGATCGGGGAGCTGTTTTTT | CAWSIAGGLIGELFF
TRBJ2-5 | NA | TRBD2 | TRBV5-4 | TGTGCCAGCAGCCAGGCCGGGGAGGGAAGGGAGACCCAGTACTTC | CASSQAGEGRETQYF
TRBJ2-6 | NA | TRBD1 | TRBV5-8 | TGTGCCAGCAGCCGGACAGGATACTCTGGGGCCAACGTCCTGACTTTC | CASSRTGYSGANVLTF
TRBJ2-7 | few | TRBD2 | TRBV30 | TGTGCCTGGTCCCCGGGGGGCTCCTACGAGCAGTACTTC | CAWSPGGSYEQYF
TRBJ2-2 | once | NA | TRBV4-3 | TGCGCCAGCAGCCAAGATTCGAACCCTACCGGGGAGCTGTTTTTT | CASSQDSNPTGELFF
TRBJ2-1 | NA | NA | TRBV7-9 | TGTGCCAGCAGTTTTAGCGGTAGCTCCTACAATGAGCAGTTCTTC | CASSFSGSSYNEQFF
TRBJ2-5 | once | TRBD2 | TRBV29-1 | TGCAGCGTACGACTAGCGGGAGTGGAGACCCAGTACTTC | CSVRLAGVETQYF
TRBJ1-1 | NA | NA | TRBV7-9 | TGTGCCAGCAGCTTAGTCGGCAGGGGGAACACTGAAGCTTTCTTT | CASSLVGRGNTEAFF
TRBJ2-7 | few | NA | TRBV6-1 | TGTGCCAGCAGTGAGGTCTGGCGGACCTACGAGCAGTACTTC | CASSEVWRTYEQYF
TRBJ2-3 | NA | NA | TRBV29-1 | TGCAGCGTTCGGGAAGGCACAGATACGCAGTATTTT | CSVREGTDTQYF
TRBJ1-1 | NA | TRBD1 | TRBV7-9 | TGTGCCAGCAGCCCTCGACAGGGGGGCAACACTGAAGCTTTCTTT | CASSPRQGGNTEAFF
TRBJ2-1 | NA | NA | TRBV7-9 | TGTGCCAGCAGCTTAGGGACTTTTGAGCAGTTCTTC | CASSLGTFEQFF
TRBJ1-3 | NA | NA | TRBV28 | TGTGCCAGCAACGAGGCTGTGGGAGACACCATATATTTT | CASNEAVGDTIYF
TRBJ2-6 | NA | NA | TRBV27 | TGTGCCAGCAGTCCCAGGGGCTCTGGGGCCAACGTCCTGACTTTC | CASSPRGSGANVLTF
TRBJ2-3 | once | NA | TRBV5-1 | TGCGCCAGCAGCTTGGAGGCTACGCAGTATTTT | CASSLEATQYF
TRBJ1-1 | NA | NA | TRBV4-1 | TGCGCCAGCAGCCAAGAAGAGAGGGTCAGCGCTTTCTTT | CASSQEERVSAFF
TRBJ2-5 | NA | NA | TRBV7-2 | TGTGCCAGCAGCTCGAACCCAGGGGAGACCCAGTACTTC | CASSSNPGETQYF